This T cell receptor beta chain was profiled in a study of tumor-infiltrating lymphocytes in primary liver carcinoma. Joint extraction of RNA and DNA used roughly 18-34 mg of bulk tissue that was unsorted. Of note for this clonotype: One end of the junction varies from germline; a read error may be responsible.

The input was 500 ng total RNA; TCR beta cDNA was made from it with a constant-region primer. Three rounds of nested multiplex PCR with slightly modified ARM-PCR produced TCR beta libraries. The study ran its first two PCR rounds for roughly 11 cycles each, using TRBV1-TRBV30 forward primers and a C-beta reverse primer. MiXCR, applied by TCRdb to the multiplex PCR reads, yields one record per CDR3 protein. The table records more than 70,000 distinct CDR3 sequences, 60% to 75% of them present only once. The CDR3 has 12 amino acids. In germline, CDR1 is SQVTM, CDR2 ANQGSEA. The material sequenced was liver tumor tissue from sampling region 1. Subset here: tumor region T1, superior pole. This receptor was obtained from a man aged 35 to 55 with primary liver carcinoma and hepatitis B virus infection. The J gene is TRBJ2-3, the V gene TRBV29-1, with 9 bases that match TRBD1. CDR3 bases: TGCAGCGTTACAGGGGGCACAGATATGCAGTATTTT. This translates into CSVTGGTDMQYF.